The sequence of this T cell receptor beta chain was determined in a study of fetal regulatory T cell absence and autoimmunity. About the research overall: Without clinical diabetes, IPEX patients showed exocrine pancreas autoimmunity.

V was clipped by 9 bases and J by 4 bases, with 9 bases between them. Germline lookup yields CDR1 SNHLY and CDR2 FYNNEI. The CDR3 loop spans 12 amino acids. The table came from immunoSEQ multiplex PCR; TCRdb's copy has only in-frame clones and leaves some out. The sample carries 95,000 to 100,000 clones, approximately 79% recorded once. Input material: pancreas tissue. V usage is TRBV2 and J usage is TRBJ2-2; D call uncertain. The TCR originated in a male donor with IPEX syndrome. CDR3 region: CARTLSTGELFF. DNA for the CDR3: TGTGCCAGGACCCTTAGCACCGGGGAGCTGTTTTTT.